These T cell receptor beta chains were read from a single sample in a study of spatial heterogeneity in lung cancer. From the 5' RACE reads, TCRdb called clonotypes with MiXCR, one entry per CDR3 protein. This sample carries under 30,000 distinct CDR3 sequences, approximately 5.4% of them seen once, and the ten largest clones take 22%. The starting material was PBMCs, obtained at follow-up. These receptors all stem from a male donor with early-stage non-small cell lung cancer. Both conserved end residues are part of each CDR3. The D gene is left open where the match is weak. Clone size is not always given. Where it is, it says once, few, many or a class for expanded clones.

CDR3 protein: CAISGDRGLETQYF
CDR3 DNA: TGTGCCATCAGTGGGGACAGGGGATTGGAGACCCAGTACTTC
V gene: TRBV10-3
J gene: TRBJ2-5
D gene: TRBD1
clone size: few

CDR3 protein: CASSSYGYTF
CDR3 DNA: TGTGCCAGCAGCTCCTATGGCTACACCTTC
V gene: TRBV7-2
J gene: TRBJ1-2
D gene: -
clone size: many

CDR3 protein: CASSMGTSGFGDTQYF
CDR3 DNA: TGTGCCAGCAGTATGGGGACTAGCGGGTTCGGGGATACGCAGTATTTT
V gene: TRBV12-3/TRBV12-4
J gene: TRBJ2-3
D gene: TRBD2
clone size: -

CDR3 protein: CASSEEIRDDEQYF
CDR3 DNA: TGTGCCAGCAGCGAAGAGATCAGGGACGACGAGCAGTACTTC
V gene: TRBV3-1
J gene: TRBJ2-7
D gene: -
clone size: many

CDR3 protein: CASSLEPAVNYGYTF
CDR3 DNA: TGTGCCAGCAGCTTGGAACCTGCAGTTAACTATGGCTACACCTTC
V gene: TRBV5-4
J gene: TRBJ1-2
D gene: -
clone size: many

CDR3 protein: CASSQVLGGFYNEQFF
CDR3 DNA: TGCGCCAGCAGCCAAGTTTTAGGGGGGTTCTACAATGAGCAGTTCTTC
V gene: TRBV4-3
J gene: TRBJ2-1
D gene: -
clone size: many

CDR3 protein: CSAISPGPADTQYF
CDR3 DNA: TGCAGTGCTATATCCCCTGGGCCGGCCGATACGCAGTATTTT
V gene: TRBV20-1
J gene: TRBJ2-3
D gene: -
clone size: many

CDR3 protein: CASSPHPPGTANTEAFF
CDR3 DNA: TGTGCCAGCAGCCCCCACCCCCCCGGGACAGCGAACACTGAAGCTTTCTTT
V gene: TRBV9
J gene: TRBJ1-1
D gene: TRBD1
clone size: -

CDR3 protein: CAISGPQPPDTQYF
CDR3 DNA: TGTGCCATCAGTGGCCCCCAGCCCCCAGATACGCAGTATTTT
V gene: TRBV10-3
J gene: TRBJ2-3
D gene: -
clone size: -

CDR3 protein: CASSFDRTPYEQYF
CDR3 DNA: TGTGCCAGCAGCTTTGACAGAACCCCCTACGAGCAGTACTTC
V gene: TRBV11-2
J gene: TRBJ2-7
D gene: -
clone size: -

CDR3 protein: CATSPSTGVSNQPQHF
CDR3 DNA: TGTGCCACCAGCCCTTCGACAGGGGTTAGCAATCAGCCCCAGCATTTT
V gene: TRBV15
J gene: TRBJ1-5
D gene: TRBD1
clone size: few

CDR3 protein: CASSQDIGHNEQFF
CDR3 DNA: TGCGCCAGCAGCCAAGATATTGGCCACAATGAGCAGTTCTTC
V gene: TRBV4-1
J gene: TRBJ2-1
D gene: -
clone size: many

CDR3 protein: CSARSGGDTGELFF
CDR3 DNA: TGCAGTGCTAGAAGTGGCGGGGACACCGGGGAGCTGTTTTTT
V gene: TRBV20-1
J gene: TRBJ2-2
D gene: -
clone size: many

CDR3 protein: CASSQDEGGRETQYF
CDR3 DNA: TGTGCCAGCAGCCAAGACGAGGGGGGCCGCGAGACCCAGTACTTC
V gene: TRBV14
J gene: TRBJ2-5
D gene: -
clone size: many

CDR3 protein: CASSYTVVNTGELFF
CDR3 DNA: TGTGCCAGCAGTTATACAGTGGTAAACACCGGGGAGCTGTTTTTT
V gene: TRBV6-2/TRBV6-3
J gene: TRBJ2-2
D gene: -
clone size: many

CDR3 protein: CASSRGNEQFF
CDR3 DNA: TGTGCCAGCAGCAGGGGTAATGAGCAGTTCTTC
V gene: TRBV6-6
J gene: TRBJ2-1
D gene: -
clone size: many

CDR3 protein: CASSLRETQYF
CDR3 DNA: TGTGCCAGCAGTTTACGGGAGACCCAGTACTTC
V gene: TRBV28
J gene: TRBJ2-5
D gene: -
clone size: medium-sized

CDR3 protein: CASSQPVRDGGNQPQHF
CDR3 DNA: TGTGCCAGCAGCCAGCCTGTTCGGGACGGTGGCAATCAGCCCCAGCATTTT
V gene: TRBV6-2/TRBV6-3
J gene: TRBJ1-5
D gene: -
clone size: -

CDR3 protein: CASSPSNFGELFF
CDR3 DNA: TGTGCCAGTAGTCCCTCGAACTTCGGGGAGCTGTTTTTT
V gene: TRBV19
J gene: TRBJ2-2
D gene: -
clone size: many

CDR3 protein: CASSIRQNTEAFF
CDR3 DNA: TGTGCCAGTAGTATTCGACAGAACACTGAAGCTTTCTTT
V gene: TRBV19
J gene: TRBJ1-1
D gene: -
clone size: many

CDR3 protein: CSVEEGLAENTGELFF
CDR3 DNA: TGCAGCGTTGAAGAGGGACTAGCTGAGAACACCGGGGAGCTGTTTTTT
V gene: TRBV29-1
J gene: TRBJ2-2
D gene: TRBD2
clone size: many